This T cell receptor beta chain emerged from a study of PD-L1 blockade in urothelial cancer (dated by TCRdb to about 2017). Turning to the overall study: All patients started therapy at some point between 2014 and 2016 and received atezolizumab 1,200 mg intravenously every 3 weeks. Durable clinical benefit was defined as a progression-free survival longer than 6 months, and TCR features were additionally tested against progression-free survival and overall survival. Blood samples were analyzed at two time points: 3 weeks after treatment start (second dose) and 6 weeks after treatment start. Blood samples gave a median of approximately 150,000 T cells and 80,000 or so unique TCRs, with a median clonality of around 0.08. An ECOG performance status of 0 or 1 was recorded for the patients, and 0 to 3 prior chemotherapy regimens had been received by the patients. An exploratory multi-omic analysis was conducted of the somatic, immune and clinical correlates of response to PD-L1 blockade with atezolizumab in urothelial cancer. Twenty-nine patients had pretreatment blood TCR-seq, some 25 had at least one posttreatment blood collection, and some 25 had tumor TCR-seq. In the same patients who had TCR sequencing, pretreatment tumors also underwent whole exome sequencing and RNA sequencing. Pretreatment tumor samples, along with matched peripheral blood collected serially before and after atezolizumab treatment, underwent TCR sequencing. Roughly 10 patients reached durable clinical benefit, while about 20 patients did not. Twenty-five of 29 patients were males with bladder-origin urothelial cancer, and about 65% of the roughly 30 reported a prior smoking history. Paper-wide results and their limitations: Greater expansion of tumor-associated TCR clones in peripheral blood 3 weeks after the start of treatment was observed in patients with durable benefit (n ≈ 22, p = 0.022). Because of the small sample size (n of about 29) and the many exploratory analyses performed, the results are intended to be regarded as hypothesis-generating. A pretreatment peripheral blood TCR clonality below the median was linked to improved progression-free and overall survival.

A remark on this clone: What antigen it recognizes has not been identified. The sample holds no much larger clone one base away, and base qualities are not on file.

Synthetic TCR analog templates were spiked into each PCR so that absolute template abundance could be estimated from read counts. The immunoSEQ assay used bias-controlled V and J gene primers to amplify TCRbeta CDR3 regions from genomic DNA. Sequencing of rearranged TCRbeta segments was done at approximately 20X coverage. In the authors' own workflow: Clustering was used to correct sequencing errors, and CDR3s were annotated against IMGT so that V, D and J genes could be assigned. Downstream analyses used only productive TCRbeta rearrangements, leaving out any out-of-frame or stop-codon sequences. Clonality was calculated as one minus the Shannon entropy normalized by the log of the number of unique productive sequences. Fisher's exact test with Benjamini-Hochberg correction, at a threshold of adjusted p below 0.01, was used to find clones that differed between time points or between blood and tumor. The table comes from immuneACCESS by way of TCRdb, which keeps in-frame sequences with V and J called. Part of the clones is missing from these tables; in studies checked, under half for an unresolved V gene and the rest for unknown reasons. V and J calls and clone size are as listed in that table; D and trimming were resolved from the DNA. Recorded for this sample are over 40,000 clones; roughly 81% of them occurred a single time. Together, the top ten hold roughly 2.5% of the sample.

From a lookup of the germline V gene, CDR1 and CDR2 are MRHNA and SNTAGT. Including the terminal cysteine and phenylalanine, the CDR3 comprises 13 residues. Solely the CDR3 DNA is kept, with 39 bases framed from the first base. Trimming at the junction amounts to 0 bases on V and 10 bases on J, and the germline ends lie 12 bases apart. The time point label for this specimen denotes: peripheral blood 6 weeks after treatment start. A cohort of 25 to 30 patients with locally advanced or metastatic urothelial carcinoma, treated at Memorial Sloan Kettering on a trial protocol, was included. Peripheral blood mononuclear cells were collected from each patient pretreatment and during treatment, giving between 1 and 8 total time points per patient. The Qiagen DNeasy Blood extraction kit was used to purify genomic DNA from total PBMCs and tumor samples. Collected pretreatment and during treatment, PBMCs were isolated and stored as previously described.

This TCR came from a man aged 65 to 85 with urothelial cancer. Sequences were derived from PBMCs, sampled around atezolizumab (anti-PD-L1) treatment. The sequence links TRBV6-4 to TRBJ1-1; TRBD1 is perhaps the D gene, given 5 matching bases. The CDR3 region reads CASSDSGVGRAFF. The DNA reads as follows: TGTGCCAGCAGTGACTCAGGGGTGGGTCGAGCTTTCTTT.